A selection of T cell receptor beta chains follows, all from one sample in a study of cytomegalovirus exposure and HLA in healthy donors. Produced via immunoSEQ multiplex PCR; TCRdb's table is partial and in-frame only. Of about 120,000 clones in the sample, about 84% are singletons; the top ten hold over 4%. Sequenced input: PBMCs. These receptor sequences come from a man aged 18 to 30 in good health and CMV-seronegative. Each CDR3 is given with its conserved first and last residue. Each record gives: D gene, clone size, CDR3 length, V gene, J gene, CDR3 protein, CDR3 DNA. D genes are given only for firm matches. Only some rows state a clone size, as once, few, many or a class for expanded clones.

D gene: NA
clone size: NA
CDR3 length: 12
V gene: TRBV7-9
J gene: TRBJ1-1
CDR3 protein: CASSPDLNEAFF
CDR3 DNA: TGTGCCAGCAGCCCGGACTTAAATGAAGCTTTCTTT

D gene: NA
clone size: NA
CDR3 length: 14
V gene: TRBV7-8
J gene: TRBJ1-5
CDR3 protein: CASSRDRSNQPQHF
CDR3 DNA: TGTGCCAGCAGCCGCGACAGAAGCAATCAGCCCCAGCATTTT

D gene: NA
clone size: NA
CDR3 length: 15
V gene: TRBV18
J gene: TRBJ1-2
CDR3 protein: CASSPRTSGGEGYTF
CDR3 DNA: TGTGCCAGCTCACCACGGACGTCTGGGGGCGAGGGCTACACCTTC

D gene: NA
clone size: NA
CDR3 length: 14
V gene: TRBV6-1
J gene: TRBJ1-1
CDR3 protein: CASSAQGTGTEAFF
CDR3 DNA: TGTGCCAGCAGTGCGCAGGGTACGGGCACTGAAGCTTTCTTT

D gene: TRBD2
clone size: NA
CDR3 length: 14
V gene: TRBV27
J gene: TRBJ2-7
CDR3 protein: CASSLGGDSYEQYF
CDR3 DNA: TGTGCCAGCAGTTTGGGGGGGGACTCCTACGAGCAGTACTTC

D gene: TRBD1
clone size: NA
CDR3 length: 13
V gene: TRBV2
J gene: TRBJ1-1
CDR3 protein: CASRGTAGTEAFF
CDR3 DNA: TGTGCCAGCAGGGGGACAGCAGGCACTGAAGCTTTCTTT

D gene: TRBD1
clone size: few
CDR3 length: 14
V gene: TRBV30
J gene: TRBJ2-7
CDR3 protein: CAWSVRTGRYEQYF
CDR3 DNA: TGTGCCTGGAGTGTAAGGACAGGGCGATACGAGCAGTACTTC

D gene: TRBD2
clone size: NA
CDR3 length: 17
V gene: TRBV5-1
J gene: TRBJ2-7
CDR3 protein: CASSLRTSGANSYEQYF
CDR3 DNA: TGCGCCAGCAGCCTTCGGACTAGCGGGGCCAACTCCTACGAGCAGTACTTC

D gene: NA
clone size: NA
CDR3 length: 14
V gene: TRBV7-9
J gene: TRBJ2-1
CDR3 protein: CASSWNREYNEQFF
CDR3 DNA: TGTGCCAGCAGCTGGAACCGGGAGTACAATGAGCAGTTCTTC

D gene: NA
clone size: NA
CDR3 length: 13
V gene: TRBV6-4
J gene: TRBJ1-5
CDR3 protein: CASKTGHNQPQHF
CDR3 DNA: TGTGCCAGCAAAACAGGCCACAATCAGCCCCAGCATTTT

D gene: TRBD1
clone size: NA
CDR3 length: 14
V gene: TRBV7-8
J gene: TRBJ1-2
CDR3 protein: CASSPGTGVYGYTF
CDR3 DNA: TGTGCCAGCAGCCCCGGGACAGGGGTCTATGGCTACACCTTC

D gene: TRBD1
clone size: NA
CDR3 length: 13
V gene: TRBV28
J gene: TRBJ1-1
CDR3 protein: CASSWDSNTEAFF
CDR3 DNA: TGTGCCAGCAGTTGGGACAGTAACACTGAAGCTTTCTTT

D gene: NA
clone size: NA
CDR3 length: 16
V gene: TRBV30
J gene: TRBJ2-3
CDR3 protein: CAWSVSSGPPLDTQYF
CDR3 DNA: TGTGCCTGGAGTGTATCGAGCGGGCCCCCCCTGGATACGCAGTATTTT

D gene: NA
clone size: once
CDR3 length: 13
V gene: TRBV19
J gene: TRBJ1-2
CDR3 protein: CASSIDGYGGYTF
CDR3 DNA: TGTGCCAGTAGTATAGACGGGTATGGTGGCTACACCTTC

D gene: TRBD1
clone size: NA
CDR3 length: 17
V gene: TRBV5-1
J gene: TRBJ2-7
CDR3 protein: CASSLRPRTGGSYEQYF
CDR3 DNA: TGCGCCAGCAGCTTGCGGCCTAGGACAGGGGGGTCCTACGAGCAGTACTTC

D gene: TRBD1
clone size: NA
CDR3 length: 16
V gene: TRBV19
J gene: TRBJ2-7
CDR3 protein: CASSPWGQGSTYEQYF
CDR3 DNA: TGTGCCAGTAGTCCCTGGGGACAGGGGAGTACCTACGAGCAGTACTTC

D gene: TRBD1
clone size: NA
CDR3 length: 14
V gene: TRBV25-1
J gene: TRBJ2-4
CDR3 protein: CASSSTGVKNIQYF
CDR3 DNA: TGTGCCAGCAGCTCGACAGGGGTCAAAAACATTCAGTACTTC

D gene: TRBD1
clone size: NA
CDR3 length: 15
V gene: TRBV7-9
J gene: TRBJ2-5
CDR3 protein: CASSPGQAIQETQYF
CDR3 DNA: TGTGCCAGCAGCCCGGGACAGGCCATCCAAGAGACCCAGTACTTC

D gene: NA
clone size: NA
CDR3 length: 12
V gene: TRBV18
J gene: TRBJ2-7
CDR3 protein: CASSPDRYEQYF
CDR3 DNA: TGTGCCAGCTCTCCGGACAGATACGAGCAGTACTTC

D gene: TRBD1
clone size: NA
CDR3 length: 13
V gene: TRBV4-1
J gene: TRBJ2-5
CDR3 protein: CASSQGGQGDQYF
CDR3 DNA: TGCGCCAGCAGCCAAGGGGGACAGGGGGACCAGTACTTC

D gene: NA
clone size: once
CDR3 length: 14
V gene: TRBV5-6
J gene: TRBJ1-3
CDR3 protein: CASSLDISGNTIYF
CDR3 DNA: TGTGCCAGCAGCCTGGATATCTCTGGAAACACCATATATTTT

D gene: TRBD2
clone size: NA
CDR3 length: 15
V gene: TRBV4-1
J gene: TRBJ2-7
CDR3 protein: CASSQDEGGVYEQYF
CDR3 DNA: TGCGCCAGCAGCCAAGACGAGGGAGGGGTCTACGAGCAGTACTTC

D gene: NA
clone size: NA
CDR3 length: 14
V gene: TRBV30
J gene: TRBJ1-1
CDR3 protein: CAWSVSGGNTEAFF
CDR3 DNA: TGTGCCTGGAGTGTGTCCGGAGGGAACACTGAAGCTTTCTTT

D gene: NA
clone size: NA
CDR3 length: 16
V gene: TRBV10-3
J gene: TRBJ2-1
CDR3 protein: CAISTLSRTGYNEQFF
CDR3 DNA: TGTGCCATCAGTACACTATCGCGAACCGGTTACAATGAGCAGTTCTTC

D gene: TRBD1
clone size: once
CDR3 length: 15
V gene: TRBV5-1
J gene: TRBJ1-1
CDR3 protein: CASSLVPDRGFEAFF
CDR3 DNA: TGCGCCAGCAGCCTAGTCCCGGACAGGGGATTTGAAGCTTTCTTT

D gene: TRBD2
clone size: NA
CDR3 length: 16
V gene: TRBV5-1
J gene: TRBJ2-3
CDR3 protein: CASSLRSSGSTDTQYF
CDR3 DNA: TGCGCCAGCAGCTTGAGGTCTAGCGGGAGCACAGATACGCAGTATTTT